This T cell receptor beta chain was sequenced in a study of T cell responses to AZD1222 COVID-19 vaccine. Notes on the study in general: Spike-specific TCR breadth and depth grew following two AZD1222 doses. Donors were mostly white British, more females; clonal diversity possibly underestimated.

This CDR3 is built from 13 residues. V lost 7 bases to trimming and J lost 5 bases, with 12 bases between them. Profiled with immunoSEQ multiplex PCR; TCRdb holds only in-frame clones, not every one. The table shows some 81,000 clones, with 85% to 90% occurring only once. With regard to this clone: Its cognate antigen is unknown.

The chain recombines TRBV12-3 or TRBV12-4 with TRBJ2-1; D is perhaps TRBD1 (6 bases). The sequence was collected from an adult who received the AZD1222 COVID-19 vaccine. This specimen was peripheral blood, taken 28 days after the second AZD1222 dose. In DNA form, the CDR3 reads TGTGCCAGCACCCCGGACAGCAACAATGAGCAGTTCTTC. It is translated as CASTPDSNNEQFF.